The entry below describes one TCR beta chain. The antigen remains unidentified. These data belong to a study of human T cells and chemical hapten exposure. Study-level findings and limits: DPC sensitization left the count of TCRs above 1 in 1000 unchanged.

Unique molecular identifiers were attached to individual cDNA molecules within the library. In the authors' workflow: Samples contained a median of roughly 96,000 TCRs, with a range of 23,224 to 690,600. One entry per CDR3 protein, called by TCRdb with MiXCR from the RACE reads. These V and J calls rely on TCRdb rather than the paper's analysis. The top ten hold roughly 1.4% of the sample, which has 65,000 to 80,000 distinct CDR3 sequences, over 6.5% seen once. The CDR3 is made up of 15 amino acids. In germline, CDR1 is LGHDT, CDR2 YNNKEL (reference sequence). After removal of 4 bases from V and 4 bases from J, the junction contained 5 bases not matched to a gene. Time point here: healthy volunteer bleed at 6 weeks. Total RNA came from unfractionated whole blood.

The sequence was obtained from a male donor in good health. Some clones in this sample may be carry-over from other donors' samples. The chain employs TRBV3-1 and TRBJ2-3; the match to TRBD2 covers 10 bases. Input material: whole blood. CDR3 loop: CASSLGTSDSDTQYF. The CDR3 coding sequence is TGTGCCAGCAGCCTAGGGACTAGCGACTCAGATACGCAGTATTTT.